These 29 T cell receptor beta chains originate from one sample sequenced in a study of T cells in Graves' hyperthyroidism and ophthalmopathy. The CDR3 regions of TCR beta were amplified from RNA transcripts. The primer set for the first-round RT-PCR of the TCR CDR3 was HTBI. TCRdb passed the multiplex PCR reads through MiXCR, listing each CDR3 protein once. Of approximately 510,000 distinct CDR3 sequences in the sample, 20% to 25% were seen once. The sequencing sample was made of blood. Receptors were obtained from a man younger than 35 with Graves' hyperthyroidism.

This clonotype was detected many times. The V call is TRBV19, the J call TRBJ1-5; 7 nucleotides align to TRBD1. V was clipped by 5 bases and J by 3 bases; unmatched bases: 7. Germline CDR1 is LNHDA and CDR2 is SQIVND (reference sequence). The CDR3 length is 15 residues. CDR3 loop: CASSVDRTDNQPQHF. The CDR3 region has the DNA TGTGCCAGTAGTGTGGACAGGACTGACAATCAGCCCCAGCATTTT.

V is TRBV6-1 and J is TRBJ2-5, with D possibly called TRBD1 or TRBD2 (5 bases each). V dropped 10 bases and J dropped 0 bases, with 15 bases sitting between them. CDR1 is MNHNS, CDR2 SASEGT, per germline. The CDR3 has 14 amino acids. For the CDR3, the DNA is TGTGCCATATCCCCGGGACGGCACCAAGAGACCCAGTACTTC. Protein: CAISPGRHQETQYF.

The table lists this clonotype with many counts. V and J are TRBV7-8 and TRBJ1-1; maybe TRBD1 (5 bases). This CDR3 spans 13 amino acids. Trimming stripped 10 bases from V and 0 bases from J, with 12 bases between. The germline CDR1 and CDR2 sequences are SGHVS and FQNEAQ. Here the CDR3 DNA reads TGTGCCACCCGGACGGACATGAACACTGAAGCTTTCTTT. It codes for CATRTDMNTEAFF.

This clonotype was recorded at least ten times. This sequence joins TRBV2 and TRBJ1-1, with D perhaps matching TRBD1 (6 bases). CDR1 and CDR2 from the germline V gene are SNHLY and FYNNEI. The CDR3 consists of 14 residues. The V and J ends lost 6 bases and 1 base respectively, with 12 bases between them. The CDR3 region is CASSYRVGNTEAFF. For the CDR3, the DNA is TGTGCCAGCAGCTACAGGGTAGGGAACACTGAAGCTTTCTTT. The entire variable domain, with the rest obtained from reference TRBV2 and TRBJ1-1, is as follows: EPEVTQTPSHQVTQMGQEVILRCVPISNHLYFYWYRQILGQKVEFLVSFYNNEISEKSEIFDDQFSVERPDGSNFTLKIRSTKLEDSAMYFCASSYRVGNTEAFFGQGTRLTVV.

Comments on this clonotype: No conserved phenylalanine or tryptophan is present at the end of the CDR3, so a read error is the likely explanation. The chain combines TRBV4-1 with TRBJ2-5; D gene unclear. This CDR3 region has 15 residues. Germline V lookup: CDR1 MGHRA, CDR2 YSYEKL. Deletions cut 1 base from V and 4 bases from J, with 13 bases between. CDR3 in DNA: TGCGCCAGCAGCCAAGCACAAGGCTTCGGAGAGACCCAGTACCTC. Translated: CASSQAQGFGETQYL.

This clonotype was counted ten times or more. The gene calls are TRBV13 and TRBJ2-7; D ambiguous. With 8 bases removed from V and 0 bases from J, the gap between germline ends came to 14 bases. The CDR3 loop spans 14 amino acids. CDR1 and CDR2 from the germline V gene are PRHDT and FYEKMQ (reference sequence). CDR3 nucleotide sequence: TGTGCCAGCTCCGACCTCCCTAGCTCCTACGAGCAGTACTTC. It is translated as CASSDLPSSYEQYF.

This clonotype was seen repeatedly, ten times or more. The chain recombines TRBV7-8 with TRBJ1-1; tentative D call: TRBD1 (6 bases). Germline V lookup: CDR1 SGHVS, CDR2 FQNEAQ. V lost 0 bases and J 7 bases, leaving 12 bases between the germline ends. The CDR3 has 14 residues. The CDR3 sequence: CASSLAQGINEAFF. CDR3 coding DNA: TGTGCCAGCAGCTTAGCGCAGGGGATCAATGAAGCTTTCTTT.

This clonotype turned up a few times. This sequence joins TRBV6-1 and TRBJ2-2; D may be TRBD1 (5 bases). The CDR3 covers 14 residues. Germline CDR1 is MNHNS and CDR2 is SASEGT. Deletions cut 6 bases from V and 0 bases from J, with 8 bases between. The CDR3 sequence is CASSSQANTGELFF. The CDR3 region has the DNA TGTGCCAGCAGCTCACAGGCGAACACCGGGGAGCTGTTTTTT.

The chain recombines TRBV6-5 with TRBJ1-6; the D gene is possibly TRBD1 (6 bases). The CDR3 spans 14 residues. CDR1 and CDR2 from the germline V gene are MNHEY and SVGAGI. The V and J ends lost 4 bases and 9 bases respectively, with 13 bases between them. CDR3 amino acids: CASSSTGYGSPLHF. CDR3 coding DNA: TGTGCCAGCAGTTCCACAGGGTACGGTTCACCCCTCCACTTT.

Remarks on this clonotype: A much larger clone lies one base from this, so it may be a read error. The chain has TRBV11-2 and TRBJ2-7, with D possibly TRBD1 on 6 matching bases. The CDR3 has 13 amino acids. The germline CDR1 and CDR2 sequences are SGHAT and FQNNGV. The CDR3 DNA reads TGTACCAGCAGCAAGCAGGGACATTACGAGCAGTACTTC. Translated, it gives CTSSKQGHYEQYF.

This clonotype was seen many times. V is TRBV20-1 and J is TRBJ2-5; D is unresolved. CDR1 and CDR2 from the germline V gene are DFQATT and SNEGSKA (reference sequence). Trimming removed 4 bases at V and 2 bases at J, with 14 bases between. The CDR3 totals 14 residues. This chain's CDR3 is CSATPGRSQETQYF. Here the CDR3 DNA reads TGCAGTGCTACCCCCGGACGGTCGCAAGAGACCCAGTACTTC.

This clonotype was detected ten times or more. This sequence joins TRBV7-6 and TRBJ2-7; 7 positions agree with TRBD2. Germline CDR1 SGHVS, CDR2 FNYEAQ. Germline trimming cut 3 bases from V and 3 bases from J; bases unmatched to any gene: 8. The CDR3 extends over 15 amino acids. CDR3: CASSLAGLGGYEQYF. Written as DNA, the CDR3 is TGTGCCAGCAGCTTGGCTGGACTAGGTGGCTACGAGCAGTACTTC.

This clonotype was seen repeatedly, ten times or more. The genes are TRBV20-1 and TRBJ1-1; D might be TRBD1 (5 bases). Germline V gene data show CDR1 as DFQATT and CDR2 as SNEGSKA (reference sequence). Trimming pared 3 bases from V and 0 bases from J, leaving 5 bases between. The CDR3 sequence is 12 residues long. The chain's CDR3 is CSARDMNTEAFF. The CDR3 DNA follows: TGCAGTGCTAGGGACATGAACACTGAAGCTTTCTTT.

This clonotype was seen a handful of times. The V gene is TRBV11-1, the J gene TRBJ2-5; 11 bases align to TRBD2. V gave up 5 bases and J gave up 3 bases; unmatched junction bases: 11. This CDR3 spans 17 amino acids. From germline, CDR1 is SGHAT and CDR2 FQDESV (reference sequence). The CDR3 nucleotides are TGTGCCAGCAGCCGTGCCCTCGGACTAGCGGGCGAAGAGACCCAGTACTTC. Residues: CASSRALGLAGEETQYF.

V and J are TRBV7-8 and TRBJ2-7; no reliable D call. The CDR3 sequence is 14 residues long. Germline-derived CDR1 and CDR2 are SGHVS and FQNEAQ. The V and J ends lost 0 bases and 3 bases respectively, with 9 bases between them. Here the CDR3 DNA reads TGTGCCAGCAGCTTAGCGCACCTGTTCTACGAGCAGTACTTC. This translates into CASSLAHLFYEQYF.

V is TRBV20-1 and J is TRBJ1-5, with D possibly matching TRBD1 (5 bases). The CDR3 is 13 residues long. The V end was cut by 6 bases, the J end by 4 bases, with 13 bases between. Per germline, CDR1 DFQATT and CDR2 SNEGSKA (reference sequence). CDR3 sequence reads: CSAKGRVNQPQHF. DNA of the CDR3: TGCAGTGCGAAGGGGCGGGTAAATCAGCCCCAGCATTTT.

With regard to this clonotype: This may be a read error: a much more frequent sequence differs by one nucleotide. This chain links TRBV7-8 with TRBJ2-7; D is possibly TRBD2 (6 bases). The CDR3 loop spans 14 amino acids. CDR1 is SGHVS, CDR2 FQNEAQ, per germline. The CDR3 protein is CASSLVRESYVQYF. The CDR3 DNA is TGTGCCAGCAGCTTAGTACGGGAGTCCTACGTGCAGTACTTC.

The V and J genes are TRBV20-1 and TRBJ2-5; D is possibly TRBD2 (6 bases). This CDR3 contains 14 residues. CDR1 is DFQATT, CDR2 SNEGSKA, per germline (reference sequence). Trimming stripped 0 bases from V and 2 bases from J, with 10 bases between. The CDR3 region has the DNA TGCAGTGCTAGAGATGCGGGAATTCAAGAGACCCAGTACTTC. It specifies CSARDAGIQETQYF.

A single count supports this clonotype. The CDR3 coding sequence is TGCAGCGTGATCAGGGGGATTAACACCGGGGAGCTGTTTTTT. Amino acid sequence: CSVIRGINTGELFF. This rearrangement joins TRBV29-1 to TRBJ2-2; 7 nucleotides line up with TRBD1. Germline V CDR1 and CDR2: SQVTM, ANQGSEA. This CDR3 spans 14 amino acids. Germline trimming cut 6 bases from V and 2 bases from J; bases unmatched to any gene: 6.

This clonotype was seen ten or more times. V gene TRBV2 combines with J gene TRBJ2-7; the D is unclear. Germline V lookup: CDR1 SNHLY, CDR2 FYNNEI. CDR3 length: 13 amino acids. Trimming left V 1 base short and J 4 bases short, with 8 bases between. DNA for the CDR3: TGTGCCAGCAGTGAAGTCGAAAGATACGAGCAGTACTTC. The encoded protein is CASSEVERYEQYF. The full variable domain, its missing parts supplied by reference TRBV2 and TRBJ2-7, is EPEVTQTPSHQVTQMGQEVILRCVPISNHLYFYWYRQILGQKVEFLVSFYNNEISEKSEIFDDQFSVERPDGSNFTLKIRSTKLEDSAMYFCASSEVERYEQYFGPGTRLTVT.

This chain joins TRBV6-2 or TRBV6-3 and TRBJ1-1; TRBD1 might be the D (6 bases). This CDR3 region has 15 residues. The germline CDR1 and CDR2 sequences are MNHEY and SVGEGT. Trimming stripped 4 bases from V and 4 bases from J, with 16 bases between. This CDR3 is CASSFDRFGGTEAFF. The CDR3 DNA reads as TGTGCCAGCAGTTTTGACAGGTTTGGTGGCACTGAAGCTTTCTTT.

The table lists this clonotype with a count of one. The rearrangement uses TRBV6-1 and TRBJ1-2; no reliable D call. Trimming stripped 7 bases from V and 5 bases from J, with 8 bases between. The length of the CDR3 is 11 residues. Germline assignment: CDR1 MNHNS and CDR2 SASEGT. CDR3 sequence: CASTDQYGYTF. The CDR3 DNA follows: TGTGCCAGCACTGATCAATATGGCTACACCTTC.

The rearrangement uses TRBV2 and TRBJ1-1; D gene unclear. The ends were cut back, 4 bases at V and 5 bases at J, with 20 bases in the middle. Per germline, CDR1 SNHLY and CDR2 FYNNEI. The CDR3 is made up of 16 amino acids. The CDR3 protein is CASSGPVWVGRTEAFF. The CDR3 DNA sequence: TGTGCCAGCAGTGGGCCGGTATGGGTAGGAAGAACTGAAGCTTTCTTT.

At least ten counts were recorded for this clonotype. The rearrangement joins TRBV7-9 to TRBJ1-1, with 7 positions matching TRBD1. The junction had 7 bases not matched to a gene; V was cut back by 4 bases and J by 5 bases. This CDR3 comprises 14 residues. Germline V lookup: CDR1 SEHNR, CDR2 FQNEAQ (reference sequence). CDR3 amino acids: CASSSGQSATEAFF. CDR3 nucleotide sequence: TGTGCCAGCAGCTCGGGACAGTCAGCTACTGAAGCTTTCTTT.

This clonotype came up many times. This chain connects TRBV30 to TRBJ1-2; perhaps TRBD1 as D (6 bases). V lost 1 base and J 2 bases, leaving 8 bases between the germline ends. Germline CDR1 is GTSNPN and CDR2 is SVGIG (reference sequence). There are 13 residues in the CDR3. The CDR3 loop is CAWSGGGNYGYTF. Here the CDR3 DNA reads TGTGCCTGGAGTGGAGGGGGAAACTATGGCTACACCTTC.

The V and J genes are TRBV28 and TRBJ2-7, with D unresolved. V was cut by 7 bases and J by 1 base, with 14 bases left in between. The length of the CDR3 is 14 residues. The germline V gene has CDR1 MDHEN and CDR2 SYDVKM. The CDR3 here is CASTSPPQSYEQYF. The CDR3 nucleotides are TGTGCCAGCACCTCTCCCCCCCAGTCCTACGAGCAGTACTTC.

The chain has TRBV6-2 or TRBV6-3 and TRBJ2-2, with 10 bases identical to TRBD2. This CDR3 is 21 amino acids long. Germline CDR1 MNHEY, CDR2 SVGEGT. Trimming took 0 bases from V and 2 from J; bases not matched to a gene: 15. The CDR3 sequence: CASSYSETSGVYASNTGELFF. CDR3 sequence (DNA): TGTGCCAGCAGTTACTCGGAAACTAGCGGGGTCTATGCCAGTAACACCGGGGAGCTGTTTTTT.

As for this clonotype: Mismatch with germline at one junction end may stem from a read error. CDR3 DNA: TGTGCCAGCAGTGAGGGGATAGGGTCACAGCCACAGCATTTT. Translating gives CASSEGIGSQPQHF. The V gene is TRBV2, the J gene TRBJ1-5; the D is unclear. Germline loops: CDR1 SNHLY, CDR2 FYNNEI. The CDR3 extends over 14 amino acids.

This clonotype was detected only once. This chain connects TRBV28 to TRBJ1-1; possibly TRBD1 for D (5 bases). Germline-derived CDR1 and CDR2 are MDHEN and SYDVKM. The V end was cut by 10 bases, the J end by 3 bases, with 15 bases between. This CDR3 spans 13 amino acids. The CDR3 loop is CATTGTSYTEAFF. The CDR3 region has the DNA TGTGCCACCACCGGGACTTCGTACACTGAAGCTTTCTTT.